These T cell receptor beta chains were read from a single sample in a study of PD-1 blockade in classical Hodgkin lymphoma. Profiling relied on immunoSEQ multiplex PCR, and the TCRdb table lists in-frame clones only, not all of them. Among around 32,000 clones listed, about 87% were seen once. Sequenced input: CD4+ T cells from blood. The receptors originated from a human donor with classical Hodgkin lymphoma. Each CDR3 is given with its conserved first and last residue. The D gene is left open where the match is weak. A row's size may be missing; if present it is once, few, many or a size class.

CAWSVSLQETQYF	TGTGCCTGGAGTGTGAGCCTGCAAGAGACCCAGTACTTC	-	TRBV30	-	TRBJ2-5
CASSLRDFGGYEQYF	TGTGCCAGCAGCCTACGGGACTTTGGTGGGTACGAGCAGTACTTC	few	TRBV11-2	-	TRBJ2-7
CASSWIAPIRYTGELFF	TGTGCCAGCAGTTGGATCGCCCCGATACGATACACCGGGGAGCTGTTTTTT	once	TRBV27	-	TRBJ2-2
CASSTGIGNTIYF	TGTGCCAGTAGTACGGGAATCGGAAACACCATATATTTT	-	TRBV19	-	TRBJ1-3
CASSYSSGRYTDTQYF	TGTGCCAGCAGCTATTCTAGCGGGAGATACACAGATACGCAGTATTTT	-	TRBV7-8	TRBD2	TRBJ2-3
CASSARLAGDEQFF	TGTGCCAGCAGTGCTCGACTAGCGGGAGATGAGCAGTTCTTC	-	TRBV27	TRBD2	TRBJ2-1
CASRSPTAEAFF	TGTGCCAGCCGCTCCCCGACGGCCGAAGCTTTCTTT	-	TRBV5-4	-	TRBJ1-1
CASSADSPGNTIYF	TGTGCCAGCTCAGCGGACAGTCCAGGAAACACCATATATTTT	-	TRBV18	-	TRBJ1-3
CASSLKKGTNEKLFF	TGTGCCAGCAGCCTTAAGAAGGGAACTAATGAAAAACTGTTTTTT	-	TRBV7-2	-	TRBJ1-4
CASSLVQLNEQFF	TGCGCCAGCAGCTTGGTACAGCTCAATGAGCAGTTCTTC	-	TRBV5-1	-	TRBJ2-1
CASSLYRTDTQYF	TGTGCCAGCAGTTTATATCGCACAGATACGCAGTATTTT	-	TRBV27	-	TRBJ2-3
CASSPTPGGTYEQYF	TGTGCCAGCAGCCCCACACCCGGGGGAACCTACGAGCAGTACTTC	-	TRBV11-2	-	TRBJ2-7
CASSENRGSYEQYF	TGCGCCAGCAGTGAGAACAGGGGGTCCTACGAGCAGTACTTC	few	TRBV10-1	TRBD1	TRBJ2-7
CASSNGWREQNEQFF	TGTGCCAGCTCTAACGGATGGCGGGAGCAGAATGAGCAGTTCTTC	-	TRBV27	TRBD2	TRBJ2-1
CASSPSRGYTF	TGTGCCAGCAGTCCCTCACGTGGCTACACCTTC	-	TRBV6-6	-	TRBJ1-2
CASSLDGLMRDSPLHF	TGTGCCAGCAGCCTTGACGGTCTTATGCGCGATTCACCCCTCCACTTT	-	TRBV5-6	-	TRBJ1-6
CAISRVSGGIQETQYF	TGTGCCATCAGCAGAGTTTCCGGCGGGATACAGGAGACCCAGTACTTC	-	TRBV15	-	TRBJ2-5
CASSSSTDTQYF	TGTGCCAGCAGCTCTAGCACAGATACGCAGTATTTT	-	TRBV2	-	TRBJ2-3
CSVEGGRGSDEQYF	TGCAGCGTTGAAGGGGGAAGGGGCTCCGACGAGCAGTACTTC	few	TRBV29-1	-	TRBJ2-7
CASSHGGTGGWGEKLFF	TGTGCCAGCAGCCACGGCGGAACAGGGGGCTGGGGTGAAAAACTGTTTTTT	-	TRBV14	TRBD1	TRBJ1-4
CASGRDRGMTDTQYF	TGTGCCAGCGGCCGGGACAGGGGAATGACAGATACGCAGTATTTT	-	TRBV7-3	TRBD1	TRBJ2-3
CASSPTPRARDYGYTF	TGTGCCAGCAGTCCGACGCCCAGGGCTCGAGACTATGGCTACACCTTC	-	TRBV27	-	TRBJ1-2
CASSEEEDYGYTF	TGTGCCAGCAGTGAAGAGGAAGACTATGGCTACACCTTC	-	TRBV2	-	TRBJ1-2
CASSLGHTYEQYF	TGTGCCAGCAGCCTAGGGCACACTTACGAGCAGTACTTC	-	TRBV7-2	-	TRBJ2-7
CASSLADPPGTEAFF	TGCGCCAGCAGCTTGGCCGACCCCCCGGGAACTGAAGCTTTCTTT	-	TRBV5-1	-	TRBJ1-1
CAISRRSPSTDTQYF	TGTGCCATCTCCAGGAGGAGTCCCAGCACAGATACGCAGTATTTT	-	TRBV10-3	-	TRBJ2-3
CASSLVGGLLNTEAFF	TGTGCCAGCAGTTTAGTAGGCGGCCTGCTCAACACTGAAGCTTTCTTT	-	TRBV28	-	TRBJ1-1